This passage covers 24 T cell receptor beta chains from one sample sequenced in a study of cytomegalovirus exposure and HLA in healthy donors. This PCR relied on a set of 60 Vbeta primers and 13 Jbeta primers. The assay was immunoSEQ multiplex PCR, and TCRdb's table has in-frame clones only and misses some. The data show about 160,000 clones, around four fifths seen once. The sample taken for sequencing was PBMCs. The receptor source for this set is a man aged 30 to 45 in good health and CMV-seronegative.

The chain couples TRBV5-1 to TRBJ1-2, with 12 positions matching TRBD1. J gave up 7 bases and V 4 bases, and 11 bases lay outside the gene matches. In germline, CDR1 is SGHRS, CDR2 YFSETQ. The CDR3 loop spans 16 amino acids. CDR3 sequence: CASSQSPGQGALGYTF. The CDR3 DNA reads TGCGCCAGCAGCCAAAGTCCGGGACAGGGGGCTCTTGGCTACACCTTC.

The chain is built from TRBV28 and TRBJ1-6, with D tentatively TRBD1 (5 bases). There are 15 residues in the CDR3. CDR1 is MDHEN and CDR2 is SYDVKM in the germline V gene. V was clipped by 7 bases and J by 9 bases, with 19 bases between them. Here the CDR3 reads CASTQANQGISPLHF. The CDR3 bases are TGTGCCAGCACCCAGGCCAACCAGGGAATTTCACCCCTCCACTTT.

V gene TRBV5-6 combines with J gene TRBJ2-7, with 9 bases lining up with TRBD2. Germline V lookup: CDR1 SGHDT, CDR2 YYEEEE. The V gene end was trimmed by 0 bases and the J gene end by 2 bases; junction bases not matched to a gene: 6. This CDR3 is built from 16 residues. The CDR3 bases are TGTGCCAGCAGCTTGGTCGCTAGCGGGGTGACCTACGAGCAGTACTTC. It codes for CASSLVASGVTYEQYF.

This clone has only one observation. This likely comes from a read error, as the CDR3 has no conserved phenylalanine or tryptophan at its end. The chain links TRBV5-6 to TRBJ1-4; the match to TRBD1 covers 9 bases. The CDR3 runs 15 residues. Germline V gives CDR1 SGHDT, CDR2 YYEEEE. The junction had 5 bases not matched to a gene; V was cut back by 2 bases and J by 6 bases. The DNA for the CDR3 is TGTGCCAGCAGCTTTCCGGGACAGGGATATGAAAAACTGTTTCTT. It translates to CASSFPGQGYEKLFL.

The V call is TRBV6-5, the J call TRBJ2-5, with 9 bases that match TRBD2. Gene TRBJ2-7 matches the end of the DNA better, so the J call may be wrong. Germline V gives CDR1 MNHEY, CDR2 SVGAGI. CDR3 length equals 15 residues. Here the CDR3 reads CASSYEREATYEQYF. For the CDR3, the DNA is TGTGCCAGCAGTTACGAGCGGGAGGCCACCTACGAGCAGTACTTC.

V is TRBV30 and J is TRBJ2-5, with TRBD2 matching 8 bases. This CDR3 spans 13 amino acids. Germline values: CDR1 GTSNPN, CDR2 SVGIG (reference sequence). J lost 2 bases, V lost 2 bases, and 1 base had no gene match. This chain's CDR3 is CAWSTGGQETQYF. The CDR3 DNA reads as TGTGCCTGGAGTACGGGGGGGCAAGAGACCCAGTACTTC.

The chain links TRBV14 to TRBJ2-7; 10 bases are a match to TRBD2. Germline V gene sequence: CDR1 SGHDN, CDR2 FVKESK. The CDR3 has 18 residues. The junction had 11 bases not matched to a gene; V was cut back by 2 bases and J by 1 base. The CDR3 region has the DNA TGTGCCAGCAGCCAAACACTAACTAGCGGGAAAGTATCCTACGAGCAGTACTTC. It translates to CASSQTLTSGKVSYEQYF. Full variable domain (missing parts from reference TRBV14 and TRBJ2-7): EAGVTQFPSHSVIEKGQTVTLRCDPISGHDNLYWYRRVMGKEIKFLLHFVKESKQDESGMPNNRFLAERTGGTYSTLKVQPAELEDSGVYFCASSQTLTSGKVSYEQYFGPGTRLTVT.

The V gene is TRBV28, the J gene TRBJ1-2; D remains ambiguous. V lost 6 bases and J 8 bases, leaving 16 bases between the germline ends. From germline, CDR1 is MDHEN and CDR2 SYDVKM. The CDR3 contains 13 residues. The CDR3 DNA is TGTGCCAGCAGCTCTCGGGGTGGGAAGGGCTACACCTTC. It specifies CASSSRGGKGYTF.

V and J are TRBV14 and TRBJ2-1, with 10 bases identical to TRBD2. This CDR3 has 17 amino acids. The germline CDR1 and CDR2 sequences are SGHDN and FVKESK. V shed 1 base, J shed 9 bases, and the junction held 12 bases outside the gene matches. CDR3 sequence (DNA): TGTGCCAGCAGCCAAGGGTCGGGACTAGCGCGCAGGGGTGAGCAGTTCTTC. It specifies CASSQGSGLARRGEQFF.

The rearrangement uses TRBV4-2 and TRBJ2-7, with D perhaps matching TRBD2 (6 bases). V was trimmed by 0 bases and J by 3 bases, leaving 15 bases between them. This CDR3 is built from 16 residues. The germline V gene has CDR1 LGHNA and CDR2 YNFKEQ. This CDR3 reads CASSQDRSGFFYEQYF. DNA for the CDR3: TGTGCCAGCAGCCAAGATCGAAGCGGGTTTTTCTACGAGCAGTACTTC.

V is TRBV6-5 and J is TRBJ2-5; the match to TRBD2 covers 10 bases. Germline V CDR1 and CDR2: MNHEY, SVGAGI. This CDR3 contains 16 residues. The junction had 8 bases not matched to a gene; V was cut back by 2 bases and J by 5 bases. The DNA of the CDR3 is TGTGCCAGCAGTTACGGAGCGGGGGGGTCGGGGGAGACCCAGTACTTC. It specifies CASSYGAGGSGETQYF.

The chain combines TRBV7-9 with TRBJ2-5; weak D call: TRBD2 (6 bases). The CDR3 is 13 residues long. The V gene's germline CDR1 is SEHNR and CDR2 FQNEAQ (reference sequence). Trimming left V 8 bases short and J 2 bases short, with 12 bases between. The CDR3 loop is CASVGTPQETQYF. In nucleotides, the CDR3 is TGTGCCAGCGTGGGGACTCCTCAAGAGACCCAGTACTTC.

V and J are TRBV15 and TRBJ1-6; the match to TRBD1 covers 7 bases. Germline CDR1 reads LNHNV; CDR2 reads YYDKDF (reference sequence). With 0 bases clipped from V and 7 bases from J, the junction kept 9 bases outside the gene matches. The CDR3 length is 17 residues. The CDR3 is CATSRDPLQGINSPLHF. CDR3 DNA: TGTGCCACCAGCAGAGATCCTTTACAGGGGATAAATTCACCCCTCCACTTT.

The chain has TRBV7-6 and TRBJ2-1; D is possibly TRBD1 (5 bases). This CDR3 spans 14 amino acids. Germline CDR1 SGHVS, CDR2 FNYEAQ. V gave up 0 bases and J gave up 4 bases, with 7 bases separating them. The CDR3 DNA is TGTGCCAGCAGCTTAGCAGGGGAATACAATGAGCAGTTCTTC. Translation gives CASSLAGEYNEQFF.

V usage is TRBV19 and J usage is TRBJ2-1; no clear D. With 3 bases removed from V and 9 bases from J, the gap between germline ends came to 15 bases. The germline gives CDR1 LNHDA, CDR2 SQIVND (reference sequence). The CDR3 is made up of 14 amino acids. The chain's CDR3 is CASSMNHLYSEQFF. In nucleotides, the CDR3 is TGTGCCAGTAGTATGAACCACCTCTACTCTGAGCAGTTCTTC. The whole variable domain, filled in from reference TRBV19 and TRBJ2-1, reads DGGITQSPKYLFRKEGQNVTLSCEQNLNHDAMYWYRQDPGQGLRLIYYSQIVNDFQKGDIAEGYSVSREKKESFPLTVTSAQKNPTAFYLCASSMNHLYSEQFFGPGTRLTVL.

The V gene is TRBV7-8, the J gene TRBJ1-4; TRBD1 aligns across 7 bases. Losses at the gene ends were 4 bases for V and 5 bases for J; bases not matched to a gene: 10. The CDR3 sequence is 16 residues long. Germline values: CDR1 SGHVS, CDR2 FQNEAQ. The CDR3: CASSSFRQGHNEKLFF. CDR3 bases: TGTGCCAGCAGCTCCTTCAGACAGGGCCACAATGAAAAACTGTTTTTT.

This clone was counted between two and nine times. The chain links TRBV28 to TRBJ2-1, with a weak D call TRBD2 (6 bases). V lost 4 bases and J lost 9, with 16 bases in between. CDR3 length: 14 amino acids. Germline V gene lookup returns CDR1 MDHEN and CDR2 SYDVKM. The DNA for the CDR3 is TGTGCCAGCAGTTCCCCGGGAGAGCGTAGTGAGCAGTTCTTC. Protein: CASSSPGERSEQFF.

The V gene is TRBV27, the J gene TRBJ1-4; D unresolved. V shed 8 bases and J shed 2 bases, with 12 bases lying between them. This CDR3 comprises 14 residues. The germline gives CDR1 MNHEY, CDR2 SMNVEV (reference sequence). The CDR3 DNA reads as TGTGCCAGCGGTGGACGGAGGACTAATGAAAAACTGTTTTTT. Translation: CASGGRRTNEKLFF.

The V call is TRBV7-2, the J call TRBJ2-7; TRBD1 agrees at 7 bases. Germline V gene lookup returns CDR1 SGHTA and CDR2 FQGNSA. V lost 5 bases, J lost 2 bases, and 9 bases stayed unmatched. This CDR3 spans 15 amino acids. Written as DNA, the CDR3 is TGTGCCAGCAGCCCAGGGACAGCTCAAACCTACGAGCAGTACTTC. Protein product: CASSPGTAQTYEQYF. The variable domain in full, with the rest retrieved from reference TRBV7-2 and TRBJ2-7, is GAGVSQSPSNKVTEKGKDVELRCDPISGHTALYWYRQSLGQGLEFLIYFQGNSAPDKSGLPSDRFSAERTGGSVSTLTIQRTQQEDSAVYLCASSPGTAQTYEQYFGPGTRLTVT.

Points on this clone: The sample holds other DNA sequences that translate to the same CDR3. The gene calls are TRBV5-1 and TRBJ1-3; perhaps TRBD1 as D (5 bases). V lost 2 bases and J 0 bases, leaving 6 bases between the germline ends. The CDR3 is 14 residues long. Germline V lookup: CDR1 SGHRS, CDR2 YFSETQ. CDR3 in amino acids: CASSLDSSGNTIYF. The CDR3 DNA reads as TGCGCCAGCAGCTTAGACAGCTCTGGAAACACCATATATTTT.

This sequence joins TRBV7-2 and TRBJ2-3; 7 bases align to TRBD1. The CDR3 is 14 amino acids. Germline CDR1 and CDR2: SGHTA and FQGNSA. Trimming at V came to 4 bases and at J to 5 bases, leaving 6 bases not matched to a gene. CDR3 DNA: TGTGCCAGCAGCTCCAGACAGGGTCAAGATACGCAGTATTTT. It specifies CASSSRQGQDTQYF.

The gene calls are TRBV19 and TRBJ2-6, with D perhaps matching TRBD1 (5 bases). The ends were cut back, 7 bases at V and 0 bases at J, with 10 bases in the middle. The CDR3 runs 15 residues. Germline CDR1 is LNHDA and CDR2 is SQIVND (reference sequence). CDR3 in amino acids: CASNTQGSGANVLTF. In DNA, the CDR3 is TGTGCCAGTAATACCCAGGGCTCTGGGGCCAACGTCCTGACTTTC.

The J gene is TRBJ2-2, the V gene TRBV19; 7 bases are a match to TRBD2. In germline, CDR1 is LNHDA, CDR2 SQIVND (reference sequence). CDR3 length: 16 amino acids. V was pared by 6 bases and J by 0 bases, with 7 bases of the junction left unmatched. The CDR3 DNA sequence: TGTGCCAGTAGACCGGAGCGGGGTACGAACACCGGGGAGCTGTTTTTT. Residues: CASRPERGTNTGELFF. The complete variable domain, with remaining parts taken from reference TRBV19 and TRBJ2-2, reads DGGITQSPKYLFRKEGQNVTLSCEQNLNHDAMYWYRQDPGQGLRLIYYSQIVNDFQKGDIAEGYSVSREKKESFPLTVTSAQKNPTAFYLCASRPERGTNTGELFFGEGSRLTVL.

The chain uses TRBV28 and TRBJ2-7; 8 nucleotides agree with TRBD1. V shed 5 bases, J shed 3 bases, and the junction held 12 bases outside the gene matches. Germline assignment: CDR1 MDHEN and CDR2 SYDVKM. CDR3 length: 16 amino acids. For the CDR3, the DNA is TGTGCCAGCAGTCCTACAACCGGGACAGGAGGCTACGAGCAGTACTTC. It codes for CASSPTTGTGGYEQYF.